The clone carrying this T cell receptor (beta chain) was counted between two and nine times. The data derive from a study of T-cell memory formation after mild COVID-19. TCRdb recomputed calls from the 5' RACE reads with MiXCR, one row per CDR3 protein. The sample yields 110,000 or so distinct CDR3 sequences, about a fifth seen once. This CDR3 spans 13 amino acids. Germline CDR1 reads SEHNR; CDR2 reads FQNEAQ (reference sequence). V was pared by 7 bases and J by 1 base, with 3 bases of the junction left unmatched. This TCR was sampled from a man between 18 and 29 years old who had mild COVID-19 (a few samples of this study predate the infection). Cell type and time point are not known. The V call is TRBV7-9, the J call TRBJ1-1, with 7 bases that match TRBD1. Sequenced input: PBMCs or a T cell subset sorted from them (not recorded which). The CDR3: CASKTGTNTEAFF. CDR3 in DNA: TGTGCCAGCAAGACAGGGACGAACACTGAAGCTTTCTTT. Filled out from reference TRBV7-9 and TRBJ1-1, the complete variable domain reads DTGVSQNPRHKITKRGQNVTFRCDPISEHNRLYWYRQTLGQGPEFLTYFQNEAQLEKSRLLSDRFSAERPKGSFSTLEIQRTEQGDSAMYLCASKTGTNTEAFFGQGTRLTVV.